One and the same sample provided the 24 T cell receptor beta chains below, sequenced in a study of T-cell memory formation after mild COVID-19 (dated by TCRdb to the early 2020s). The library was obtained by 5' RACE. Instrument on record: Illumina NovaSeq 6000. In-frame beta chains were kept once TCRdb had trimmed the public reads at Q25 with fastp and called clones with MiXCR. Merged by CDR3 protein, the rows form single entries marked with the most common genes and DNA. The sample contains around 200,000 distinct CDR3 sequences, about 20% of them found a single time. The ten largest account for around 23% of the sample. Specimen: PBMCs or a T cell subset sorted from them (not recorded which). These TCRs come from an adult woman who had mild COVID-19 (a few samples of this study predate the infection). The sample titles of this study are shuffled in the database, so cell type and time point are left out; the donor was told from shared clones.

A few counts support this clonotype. This chain's CDR3 is CASSSTGVGPLDMDQYF. The CDR3 region has the DNA TGTGCCAGCAGTTCCACAGGGGTTGGACCACTCGATATGGATCAGTACTTC. The chain links TRBV12-3 or TRBV12-4 to TRBJ2-4, with 7 bases lining up with TRBD1. V lost 4 bases and J lost 12; bases outside the gene matches: 21. The CDR3 loop spans 17 amino acids.

CDR3 DNA: TGTGCCAGTAGTATTGGAGGGATGGAGACCCAGTACTTC. Its protein product is CASSIGGMETQYF. The rearrangement links TRBV19 to TRBJ2-5; possible D gene TRBD2, 6 bases. The CDR3 extends over 13 amino acids. V was shortened by 3 bases and J by 5 bases, with 10 bases between the two germline ends. Germline V CDR1 and CDR2: LNHDA, SQIVND (reference sequence).

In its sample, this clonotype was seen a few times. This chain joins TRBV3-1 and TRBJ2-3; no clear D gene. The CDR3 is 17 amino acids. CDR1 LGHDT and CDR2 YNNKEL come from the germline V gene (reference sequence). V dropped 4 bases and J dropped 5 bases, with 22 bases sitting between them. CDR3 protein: CASSPIPGDLPEDTQYF. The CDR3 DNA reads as TGTGCCAGCAGCCCTATTCCAGGAGACCTCCCCGAAGATACGCAGTATTTT.

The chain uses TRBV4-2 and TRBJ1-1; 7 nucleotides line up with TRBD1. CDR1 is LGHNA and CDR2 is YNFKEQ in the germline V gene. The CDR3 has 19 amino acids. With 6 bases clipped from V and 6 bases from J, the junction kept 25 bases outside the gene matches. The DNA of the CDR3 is TGTGCCAGCAGTCACTACGGTGGTTCCTCTATACGGGACAGTTCTGAAGCTTTCTTT. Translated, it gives CASSHYGGSSIRDSSEAFF.

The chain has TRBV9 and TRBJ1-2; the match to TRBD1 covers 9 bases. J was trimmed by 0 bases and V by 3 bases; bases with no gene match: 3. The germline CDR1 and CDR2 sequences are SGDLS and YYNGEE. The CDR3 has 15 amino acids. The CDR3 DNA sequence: TGTGCCAGCAGCGGGGGACAGGGCGCTAACTATGGCTACACCTTC. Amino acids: CASSGGQGANYGYTF.

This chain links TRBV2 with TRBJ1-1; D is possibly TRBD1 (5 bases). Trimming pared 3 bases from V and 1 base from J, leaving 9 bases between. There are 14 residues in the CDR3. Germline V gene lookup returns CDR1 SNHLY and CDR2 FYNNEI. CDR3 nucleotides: TGTGCCAGCAGTGAGGGACGGAGGAACACTGAAGCTTTCTTT. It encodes CASSEGRRNTEAFF.

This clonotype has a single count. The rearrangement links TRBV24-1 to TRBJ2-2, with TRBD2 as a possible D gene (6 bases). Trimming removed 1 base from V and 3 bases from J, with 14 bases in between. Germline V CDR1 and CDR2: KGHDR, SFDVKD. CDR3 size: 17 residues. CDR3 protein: CATSDFGWRGDTGELFF. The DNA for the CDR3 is TGTGCCACCAGTGATTTTGGTTGGAGGGGCGACACCGGGGAGCTGTTTTTT.

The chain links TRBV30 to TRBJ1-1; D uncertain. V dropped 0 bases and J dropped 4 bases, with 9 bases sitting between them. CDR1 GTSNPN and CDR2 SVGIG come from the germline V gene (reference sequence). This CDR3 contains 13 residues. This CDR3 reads CAWSVRMVTEAFF. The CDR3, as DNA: TGTGCCTGGAGTGTACGAATGGTCACTGAAGCTTTCTTT.

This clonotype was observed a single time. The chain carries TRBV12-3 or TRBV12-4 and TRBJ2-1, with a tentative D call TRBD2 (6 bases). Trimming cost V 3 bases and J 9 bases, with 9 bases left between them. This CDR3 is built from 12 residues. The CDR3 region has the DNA TGTGCCAGCAGTTTCTACGGGGGTGAGCAGTTCTTC. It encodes CASSFYGGEQFF.

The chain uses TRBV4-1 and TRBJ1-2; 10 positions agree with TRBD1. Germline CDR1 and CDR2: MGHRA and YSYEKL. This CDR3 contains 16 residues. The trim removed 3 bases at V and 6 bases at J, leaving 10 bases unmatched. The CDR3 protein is CASSHVFPGTGDGYTF. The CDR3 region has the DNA TGCGCCAGCAGCCATGTATTTCCCGGGACAGGGGATGGCTACACCTTC.

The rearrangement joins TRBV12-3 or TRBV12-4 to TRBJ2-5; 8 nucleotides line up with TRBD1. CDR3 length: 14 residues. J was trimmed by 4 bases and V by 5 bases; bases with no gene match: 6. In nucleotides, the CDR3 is TGTGCCAGCAGTACAGACGACAGGGGAGAGACCCAGTACTTC. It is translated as CASSTDDRGETQYF.

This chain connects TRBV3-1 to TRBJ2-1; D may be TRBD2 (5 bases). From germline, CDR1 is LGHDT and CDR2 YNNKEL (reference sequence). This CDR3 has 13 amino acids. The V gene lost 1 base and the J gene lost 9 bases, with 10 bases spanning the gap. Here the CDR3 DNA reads TGTGCCAGCAGCCAAGGAGGGTTTCCTGAGCAGTTCTTC. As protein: CASSQGGFPEQFF.

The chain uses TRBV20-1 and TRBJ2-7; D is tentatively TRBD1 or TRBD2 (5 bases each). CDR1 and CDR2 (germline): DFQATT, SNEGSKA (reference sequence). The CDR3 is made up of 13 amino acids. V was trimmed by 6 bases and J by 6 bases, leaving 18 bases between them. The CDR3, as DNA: TGCAGTGCCGGGGCGCAGACAGACCTCGAGCAGTACGTC. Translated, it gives CSAGAQTDLEQYV.

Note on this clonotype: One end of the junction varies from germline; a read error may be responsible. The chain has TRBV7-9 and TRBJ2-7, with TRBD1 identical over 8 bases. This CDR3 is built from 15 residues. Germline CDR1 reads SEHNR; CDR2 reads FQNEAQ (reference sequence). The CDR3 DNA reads TGTTCCAGCAGCTTATCAACAGGGGGAGTGTACGAGCAGTACTTC. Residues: CSSSLSTGGVYEQYF.

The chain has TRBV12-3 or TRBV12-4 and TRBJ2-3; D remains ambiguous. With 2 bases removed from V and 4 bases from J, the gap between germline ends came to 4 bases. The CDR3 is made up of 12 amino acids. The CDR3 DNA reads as TGTGCCAGCAGTTTAAGTCCAGATACGCAGTATTTT. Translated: CASSLSPDTQYF.

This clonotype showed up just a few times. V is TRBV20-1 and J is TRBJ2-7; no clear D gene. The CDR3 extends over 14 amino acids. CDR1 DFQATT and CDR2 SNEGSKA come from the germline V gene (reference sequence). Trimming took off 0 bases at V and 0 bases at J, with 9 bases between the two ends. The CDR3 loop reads CSARDGRISYEQYF. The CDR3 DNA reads TGCAGTGCTAGAGATGGGCGAATCTCCTACGAGCAGTACTTC.

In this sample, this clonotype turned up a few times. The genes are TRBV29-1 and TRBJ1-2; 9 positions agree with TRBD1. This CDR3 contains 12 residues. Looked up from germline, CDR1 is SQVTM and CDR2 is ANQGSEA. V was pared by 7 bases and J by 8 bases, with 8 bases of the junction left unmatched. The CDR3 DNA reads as TGCAGCGCTCGGACAGGGGAGAGGGGCTACACCTTC. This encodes CSARTGERGYTF.

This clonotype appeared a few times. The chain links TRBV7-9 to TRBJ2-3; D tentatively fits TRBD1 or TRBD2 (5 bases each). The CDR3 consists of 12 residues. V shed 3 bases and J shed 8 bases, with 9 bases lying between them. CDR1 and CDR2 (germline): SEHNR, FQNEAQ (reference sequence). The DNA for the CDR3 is TGTGCCAGCAGCTTGGGACCACTTACGCAGTATTTT. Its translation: CASSLGPLTQYF.

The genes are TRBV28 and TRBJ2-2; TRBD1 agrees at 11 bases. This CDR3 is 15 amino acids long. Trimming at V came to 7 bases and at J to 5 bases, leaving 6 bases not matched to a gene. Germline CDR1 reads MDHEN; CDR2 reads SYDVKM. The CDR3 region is CASIGQGARTGELFF. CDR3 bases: TGTGCCAGCATAGGACAGGGGGCGCGTACCGGGGAGCTGTTTTTT.

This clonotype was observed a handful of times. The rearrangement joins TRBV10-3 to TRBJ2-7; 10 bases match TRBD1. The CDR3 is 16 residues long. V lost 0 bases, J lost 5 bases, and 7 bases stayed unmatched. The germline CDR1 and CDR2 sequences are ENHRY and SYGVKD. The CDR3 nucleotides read TGTGCCATCAGTGAGTCCATGACAGGGGGCCAACACGAGCAGTACTTC. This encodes CAISESMTGGQHEQYF.

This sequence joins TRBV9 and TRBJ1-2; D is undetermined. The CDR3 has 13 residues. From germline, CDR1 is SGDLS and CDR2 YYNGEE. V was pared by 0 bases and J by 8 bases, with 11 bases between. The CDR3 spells CASSVVGREGYTF. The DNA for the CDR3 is TGTGCCAGCAGCGTAGTCGGTCGGGAGGGCTACACCTTC.

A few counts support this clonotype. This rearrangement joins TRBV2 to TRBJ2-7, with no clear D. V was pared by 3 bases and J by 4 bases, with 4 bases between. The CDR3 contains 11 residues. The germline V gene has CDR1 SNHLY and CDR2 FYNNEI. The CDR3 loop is CASSDYYEQYF. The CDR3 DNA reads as TGTGCCAGCAGTGACTATTACGAGCAGTACTTC.

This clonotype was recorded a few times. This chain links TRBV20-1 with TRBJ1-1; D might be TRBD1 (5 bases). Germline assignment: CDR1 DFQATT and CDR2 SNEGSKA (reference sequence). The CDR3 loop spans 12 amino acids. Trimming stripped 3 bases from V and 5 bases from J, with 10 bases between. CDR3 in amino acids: CSASRDGTEAFF. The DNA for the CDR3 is TGCAGTGCTAGCAGGGATGGGACTGAAGCTTTCTTT.

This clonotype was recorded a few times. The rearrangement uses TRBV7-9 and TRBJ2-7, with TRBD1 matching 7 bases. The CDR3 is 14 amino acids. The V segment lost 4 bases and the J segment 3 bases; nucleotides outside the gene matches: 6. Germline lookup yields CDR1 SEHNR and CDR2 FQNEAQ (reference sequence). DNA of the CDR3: TGTGCCAGCAGCTCGGGACAGTCTGGCTACGAGCAGTACTTC. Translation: CASSSGQSGYEQYF.